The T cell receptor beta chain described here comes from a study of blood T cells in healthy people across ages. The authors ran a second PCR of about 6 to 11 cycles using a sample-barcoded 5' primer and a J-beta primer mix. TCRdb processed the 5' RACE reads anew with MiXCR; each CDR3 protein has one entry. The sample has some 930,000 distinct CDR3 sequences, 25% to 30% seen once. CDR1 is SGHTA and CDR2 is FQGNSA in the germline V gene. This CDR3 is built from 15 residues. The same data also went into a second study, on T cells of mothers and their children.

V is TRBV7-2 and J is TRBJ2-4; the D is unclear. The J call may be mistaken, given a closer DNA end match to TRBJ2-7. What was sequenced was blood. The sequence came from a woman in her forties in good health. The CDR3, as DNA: TGTGCCAGCAGGATAGGCGCCTCCCCCCTCTACGAGCAGTACTTC. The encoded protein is CASRIGASPLYEQYF.